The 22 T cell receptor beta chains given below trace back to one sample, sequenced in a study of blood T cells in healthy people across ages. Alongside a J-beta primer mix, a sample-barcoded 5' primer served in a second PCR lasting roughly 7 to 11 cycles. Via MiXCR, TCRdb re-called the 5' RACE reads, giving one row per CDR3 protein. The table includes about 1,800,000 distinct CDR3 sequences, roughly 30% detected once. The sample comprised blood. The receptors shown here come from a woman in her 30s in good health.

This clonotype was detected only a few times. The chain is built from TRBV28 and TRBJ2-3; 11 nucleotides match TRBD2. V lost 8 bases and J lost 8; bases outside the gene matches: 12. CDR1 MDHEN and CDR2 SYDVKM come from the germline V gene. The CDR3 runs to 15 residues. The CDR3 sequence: CASSLAGGVKGTQYF. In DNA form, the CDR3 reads TGTGCCAGCTCTTTAGCGGGGGGGGTTAAGGGTACGCAGTATTTT.

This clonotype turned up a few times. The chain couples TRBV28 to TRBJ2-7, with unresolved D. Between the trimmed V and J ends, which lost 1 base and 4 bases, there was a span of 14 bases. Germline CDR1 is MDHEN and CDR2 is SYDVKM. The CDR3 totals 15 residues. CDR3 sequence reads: CASSLSSGIVYEQYF. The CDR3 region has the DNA TGTGCCAGCAGTTTATCGTCAGGTATCGTTTACGAGCAGTACTTC. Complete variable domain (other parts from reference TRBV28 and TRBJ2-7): DVKVTQSSRYLVKRTGEKVFLECVQDMDHENMFWYRQDPGLGLRLIYFSYDVKMKEKGDIPEGYSVSREKKERFSLILESASTNQTSMYLCASSLSSGIVYEQYFGPGTRLTVT.

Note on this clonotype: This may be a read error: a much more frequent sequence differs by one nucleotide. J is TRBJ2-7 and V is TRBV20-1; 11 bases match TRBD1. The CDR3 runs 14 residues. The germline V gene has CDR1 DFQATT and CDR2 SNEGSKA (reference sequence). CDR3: CSARTGGSYNEQYF. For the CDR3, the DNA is TGCAGCGCCCGGACAGGGGGCTCCTACAATGAGCAGTACTTC.

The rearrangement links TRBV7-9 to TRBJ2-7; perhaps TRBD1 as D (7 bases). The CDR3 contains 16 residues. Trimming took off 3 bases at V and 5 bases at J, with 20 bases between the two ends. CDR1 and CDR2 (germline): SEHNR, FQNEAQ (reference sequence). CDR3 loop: CASSFPATGTSHEQYF. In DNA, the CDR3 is TGTGCCAGCAGCTTCCCCGCGACAGGGACTTCCCACGAGCAGTACTTC.

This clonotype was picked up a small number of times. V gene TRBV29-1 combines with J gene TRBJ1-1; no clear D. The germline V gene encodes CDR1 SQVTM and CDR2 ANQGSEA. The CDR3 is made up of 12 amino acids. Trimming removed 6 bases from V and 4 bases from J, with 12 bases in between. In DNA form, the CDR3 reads TGCAGCGTCGAGGCGTCGGTCACTGAAGCTTTCTTT. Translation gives CSVEASVTEAFF.

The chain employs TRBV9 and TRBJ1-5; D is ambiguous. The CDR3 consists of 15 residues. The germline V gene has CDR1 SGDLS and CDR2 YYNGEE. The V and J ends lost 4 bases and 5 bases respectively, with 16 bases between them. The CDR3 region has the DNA TGTGCCAGCAGCACGTCGGCCCAGCACGATCAGCCCCAGCATTTT. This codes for CASSTSAQHDQPQHF.

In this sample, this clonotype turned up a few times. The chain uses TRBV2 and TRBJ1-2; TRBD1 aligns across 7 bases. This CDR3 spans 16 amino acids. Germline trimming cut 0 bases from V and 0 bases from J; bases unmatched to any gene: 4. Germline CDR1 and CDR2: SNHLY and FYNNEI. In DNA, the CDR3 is TGTGCCAGCAGTGAAGCGGACAGGTTAGCTAACTATGGCTACACCTTC. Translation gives CASSEADRLANYGYTF.

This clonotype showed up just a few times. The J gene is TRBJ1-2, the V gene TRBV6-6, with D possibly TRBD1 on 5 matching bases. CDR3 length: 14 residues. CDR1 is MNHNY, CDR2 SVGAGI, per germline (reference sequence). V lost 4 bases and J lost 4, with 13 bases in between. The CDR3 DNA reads TGTGCCAGCAGTTCCGGAGACAGAGTCTATGGCTACACCTTC. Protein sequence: CASSSGDRVYGYTF.

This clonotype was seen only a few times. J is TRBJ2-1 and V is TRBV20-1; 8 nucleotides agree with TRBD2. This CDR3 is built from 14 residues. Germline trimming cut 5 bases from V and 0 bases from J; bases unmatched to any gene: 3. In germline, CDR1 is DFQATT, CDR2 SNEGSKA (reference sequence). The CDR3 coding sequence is TGCAGTGCTTACGGGACTAGCTCCTACAATGAGCAGTTCTTC. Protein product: CSAYGTSSYNEQFF.

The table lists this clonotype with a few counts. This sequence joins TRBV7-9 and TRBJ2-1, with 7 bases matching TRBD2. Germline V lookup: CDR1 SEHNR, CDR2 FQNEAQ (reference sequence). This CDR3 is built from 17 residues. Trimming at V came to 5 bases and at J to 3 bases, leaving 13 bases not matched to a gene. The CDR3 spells CASSPVLGGAFYNEQFF. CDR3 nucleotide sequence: TGTGCCAGCAGCCCCGTGCTGGGAGGGGCATTCTACAATGAGCAGTTCTTC.

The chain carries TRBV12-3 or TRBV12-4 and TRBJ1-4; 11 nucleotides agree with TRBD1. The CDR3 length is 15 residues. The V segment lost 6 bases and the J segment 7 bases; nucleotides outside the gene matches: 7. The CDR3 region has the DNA TGTGCCAGCAGCCGGGGGGGGACAGGGGGTGAAAAACTGTTTTTT. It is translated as CASSRGGTGGEKLFF.

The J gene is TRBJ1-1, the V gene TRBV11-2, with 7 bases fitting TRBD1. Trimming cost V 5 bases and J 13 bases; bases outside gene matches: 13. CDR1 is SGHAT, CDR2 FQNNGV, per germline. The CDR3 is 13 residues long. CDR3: CASSQIVTGTGFF. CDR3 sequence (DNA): TGTGCCAGCAGCCAAATTGTGACAGGGACCGGTTTCTTT.

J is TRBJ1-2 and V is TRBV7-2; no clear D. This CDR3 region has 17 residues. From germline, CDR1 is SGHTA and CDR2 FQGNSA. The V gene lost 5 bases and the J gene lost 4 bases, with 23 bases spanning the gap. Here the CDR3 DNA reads TGTGCCAGCAGCCACTCCCCCCGACTCGCAGACCTCTATGGCTACACCTTC. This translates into CASSHSPRLADLYGYTF.

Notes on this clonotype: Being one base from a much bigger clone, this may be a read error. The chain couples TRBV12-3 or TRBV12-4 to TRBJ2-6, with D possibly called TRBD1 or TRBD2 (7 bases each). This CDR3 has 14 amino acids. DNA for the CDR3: TGTACCAGCGGGGACAGCTCTGGGGCCAACGTCCTGACTTTC. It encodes CTSGDSSGANVLTF.

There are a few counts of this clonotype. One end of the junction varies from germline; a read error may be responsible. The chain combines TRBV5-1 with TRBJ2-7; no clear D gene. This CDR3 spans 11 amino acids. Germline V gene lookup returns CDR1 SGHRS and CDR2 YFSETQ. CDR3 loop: CARSLGDEQYF. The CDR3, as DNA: TGCGCCCGCAGCTTGGGCGACGAGCAGTACTTC.

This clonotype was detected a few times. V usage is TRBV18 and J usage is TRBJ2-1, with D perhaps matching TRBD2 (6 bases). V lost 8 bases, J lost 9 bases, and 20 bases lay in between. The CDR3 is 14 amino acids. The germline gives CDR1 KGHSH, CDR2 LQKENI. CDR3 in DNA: TGTGCCAGCGGGGACTCCCCCACGTCGGGTGAGCAGTTCTTC. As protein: CASGDSPTSGEQFF.

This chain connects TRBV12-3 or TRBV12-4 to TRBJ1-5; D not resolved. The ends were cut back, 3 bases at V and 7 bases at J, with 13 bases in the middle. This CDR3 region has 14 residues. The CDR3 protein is CASSFGSDRQPQHF. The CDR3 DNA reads TGTGCCAGCAGTTTCGGGTCCGATCGCCAGCCCCAGCATTTT.

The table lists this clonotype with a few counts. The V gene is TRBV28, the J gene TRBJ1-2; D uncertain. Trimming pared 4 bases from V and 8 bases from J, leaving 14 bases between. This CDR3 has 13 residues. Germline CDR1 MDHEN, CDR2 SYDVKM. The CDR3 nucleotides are TGTGCCAGCAGTTCCCCGAGAGTATCCGGCTACACCTTC. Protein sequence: CASSSPRVSGYTF.

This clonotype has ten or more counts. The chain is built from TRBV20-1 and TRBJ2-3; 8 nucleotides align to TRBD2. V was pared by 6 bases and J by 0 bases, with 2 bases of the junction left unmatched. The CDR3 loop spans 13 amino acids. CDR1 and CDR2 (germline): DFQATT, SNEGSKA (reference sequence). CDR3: CSALADSTDTQYF. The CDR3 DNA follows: TGCAGTGCACTAGCGGATAGCACAGATACGCAGTATTTT.

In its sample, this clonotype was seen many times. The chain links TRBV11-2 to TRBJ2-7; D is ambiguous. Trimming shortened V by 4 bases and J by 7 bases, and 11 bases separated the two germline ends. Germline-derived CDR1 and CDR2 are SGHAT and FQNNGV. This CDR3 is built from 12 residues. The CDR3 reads CASSSFLGEQYF. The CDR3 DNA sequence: TGTGCCAGCAGCTCGTTCCTCGGGGAGCAGTACTTC. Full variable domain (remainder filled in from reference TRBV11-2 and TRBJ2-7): EAGVAQSPRYKIIEKRQSVAFWCNPISGHATLYWYQQILGQGPKLLIQFQNNGVVDDSQLPKDRFSAERLKGVDSTLKIQPAKLEDSAVYLCASSSFLGEQYFGPGTRLTVT.

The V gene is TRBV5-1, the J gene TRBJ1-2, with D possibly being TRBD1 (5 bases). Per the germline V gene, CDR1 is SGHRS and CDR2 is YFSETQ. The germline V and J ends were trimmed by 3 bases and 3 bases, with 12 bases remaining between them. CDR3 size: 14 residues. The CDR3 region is CASSSGTEHYGYTF. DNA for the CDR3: TGCGCCAGCAGCTCCGGGACCGAACACTATGGCTACACCTTC.

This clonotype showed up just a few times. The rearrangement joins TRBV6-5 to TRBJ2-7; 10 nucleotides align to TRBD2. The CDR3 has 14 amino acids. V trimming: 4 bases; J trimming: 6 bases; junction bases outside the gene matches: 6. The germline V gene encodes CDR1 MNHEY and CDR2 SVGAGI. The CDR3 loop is CASSFGSGGSEQYF. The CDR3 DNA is TGTGCCAGCAGTTTCGGTAGCGGGGGGTCCGAGCAGTACTTC.